Given below is one T cell receptor beta chain in context. Germline CDR1 and CDR2: LGHNA and YSLEER. Trimming removed 0 bases from V and 6 bases from J, with 14 bases in between. The CDR3 covers 16 residues. The data were taken from a study of cytomegalovirus exposure and HLA in healthy donors. PCR was performed using 60 Vbeta and 13 Jbeta primers. TCRdb's table, derived via immunoSEQ multiplex PCR, lists solely in-frame clones and lacks some. This table has 150,000 to 200,000 clones, roughly 81% appearing once. This chain links TRBV4-3 with TRBJ2-2, with a possible D match to TRBD1 (6 bases). The clonotype originates from a woman aged 18-35 years in good health and CMV-seropositive. The sequencing input was PBMCs. The CDR3 loop reads CASSQETSGDAGELFF. The DNA of the CDR3 is TGCGCCAGCAGCCAAGAGACGTCAGGGGATGCCGGGGAGCTGTTTTTT.